This T cell receptor beta chain was sequenced during a study of T cell clonotyping in hematopoietic cell transplantation. The V end was cut by 8 bases, the J end by 0 bases, with 15 bases between. Germline CDR1 reads MDHEN; CDR2 reads SYDVKM. This CDR3 is 15 amino acids long. Libraries were prepared by immunoSEQ multiplex PCR; TCRdb keeps only in-frame clonotypes and omits some of them. The table has more than 65,000 clones, around 94% seen once. This clonotype originated in a man in his forties or fifties in good health. Some clones in this sample may be carry-over from other donors' samples. The sample taken for sequencing was peripheral blood mononuclear cells. The chain recombines TRBV28 with TRBJ2-3; TRBD2 is a possible D gene (6 bases). The CDR3 is CASGPGGLSTDTQYF. The CDR3 DNA reads TGTGCCAGCGGGCCGGGCGGACTAAGCACAGATACGCAGTATTTT.